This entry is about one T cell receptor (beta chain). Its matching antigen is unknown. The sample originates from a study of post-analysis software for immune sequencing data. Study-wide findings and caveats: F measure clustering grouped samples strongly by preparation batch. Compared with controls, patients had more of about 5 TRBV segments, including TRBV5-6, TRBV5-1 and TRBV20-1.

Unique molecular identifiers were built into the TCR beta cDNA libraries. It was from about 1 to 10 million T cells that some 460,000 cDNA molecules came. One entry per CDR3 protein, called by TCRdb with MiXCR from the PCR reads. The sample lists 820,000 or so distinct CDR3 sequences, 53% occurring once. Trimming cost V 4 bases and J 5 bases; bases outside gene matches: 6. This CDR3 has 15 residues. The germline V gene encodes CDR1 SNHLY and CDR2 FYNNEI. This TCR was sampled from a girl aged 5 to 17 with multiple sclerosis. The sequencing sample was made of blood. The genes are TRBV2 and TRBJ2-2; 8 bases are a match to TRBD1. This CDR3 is CASSATGTGTGELFF. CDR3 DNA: TGTGCCAGCAGTGCGACAGGGACAGGAACCGGGGAGCTGTTTTTT. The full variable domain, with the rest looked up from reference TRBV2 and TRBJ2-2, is EPEVTQTPSHQVTQMGQEVILRCVPISNHLYFYWYRQILGQKVEFLVSFYNNEISEKSEIFDDQFSVERPDGSNFTLKIRSTKLEDSAMYFCASSATGTGTGELFFGEGSRLTVL.